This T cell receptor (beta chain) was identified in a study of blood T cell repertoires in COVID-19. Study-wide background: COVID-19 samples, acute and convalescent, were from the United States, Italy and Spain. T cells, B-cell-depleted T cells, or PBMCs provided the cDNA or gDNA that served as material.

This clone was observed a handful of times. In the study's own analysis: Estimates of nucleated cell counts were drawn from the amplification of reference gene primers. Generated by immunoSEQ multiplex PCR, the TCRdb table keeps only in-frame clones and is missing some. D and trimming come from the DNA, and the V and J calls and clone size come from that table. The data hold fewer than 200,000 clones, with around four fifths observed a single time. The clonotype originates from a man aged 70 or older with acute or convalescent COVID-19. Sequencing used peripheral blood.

CDR3 nucleotide sequence: TGTGCCAGCAGCCCATCAATCAGCTCTGGGGCCAACGTCCTGACTTTC. This translates into CASSPSISSGANVLTF. The chain links TRBV11-2 to TRBJ2-6; D not resolved. Germline CDR1 and CDR2: SGHAT and FQNNGV. V was shortened by 5 bases and J by 0 bases, with 11 bases between the two germline ends. This CDR3 comprises 16 residues. The variable domain in full, with the rest retrieved from reference TRBV11-2 and TRBJ2-6, is EAGVAQSPRYKIIEKRQSVAFWCNPISGHATLYWYQQILGQGPKLLIQFQNNGVVDDSQLPKDRFSAERLKGVDSTLKIQPAKLEDSAVYLCASSPSISSGANVLTFGAGSRLTVL.